This T cell receptor (beta chain) was documented in a study of control samples from healthy donors and cancer patients. Assay: immunoSEQ multiplex PCR; the TCRdb copy retains only in-frame clones and omits some. Among under 450,000 clones listed, roughly 90% were seen once. The source of this sequence is a man aged 40-55 years with head and neck cancer. Sequenced sample: PBMCs.

In DNA form, the CDR3 reads TGTGCCAGTAAAGTAGGGCAGGGAACGGCCGCAGGTTATGGCTACACCTTC. Translation gives CASKVGQGTAAGYGYTF. The chain couples TRBV19 to TRBJ1-2; possibly TRBD1 for D (5 bases). CDR3 length equals 17 residues. Germline lookup yields CDR1 LNHDA and CDR2 SQIVND (reference sequence). The V end was cut by 7 bases, the J end by 5 bases, with 26 bases between.